This T cell receptor (beta chain) was captured by sequencing in a study of read filtering for tumor transcriptome and immune sequencing (TCRdb year 2020). With regard to the full study: The cohort consisted of roughly 18 male and approximately 15 female patients, with a mean age of about 66 years and an age range of roughly 45 to 90. By revised international staging, eight or nine patients were R-ISS I, fewer than 20 were R-ISS II and roughly 7 were R-ISS III. Using the same bone marrow samples, the study compared TCR repertoires obtained by targeted immune repertoire sequencing with those obtained by bulk whole-transcriptome sequencing. TCR-region mapped reads per sample ranged from about 4 to 11 million with IR-seq versus only roughly 75 to 1,300 with RNA-seq. After DNase treatment, whole-transcriptome libraries were prepared with the TruSeq RNA Access Library Prep Kit. A main aim was a read-filtering strategy for immune repertoire data, specifically whether clonotypes supported by a single read should be removed. Study-level results and caveats: The correlation between IR-seq and RNA-seq shared clonotype proportions was increased by removal of single-read clonotypes. In IR-seq, about four fifths of clonotypes but approximately 3.7% of total reads were represented by single-read clonotypes, whereas in RNA-seq, 60% to 75% of clonotypes and around 45% of reads were represented by single-read clonotypes. Rather than purified T cells, the sorted CD138-negative fraction was a mixed bone marrow immune population. Compared with RNA-seq, IR-seq captured clonotypes at much greater depth and more reliably, and a smaller IR-seq throughput was enough to identify most of the shared clonotypes.

V lost 4 bases and J lost 7 bases; the stretch between them is 10 bases long. Including the terminal cysteine and phenylalanine, the CDR3 comprises 13 residues. Only the CDR3 DNA is retained, 39 bases long and in frame from the first base. From a lookup of the germline V gene (reference sequence), CDR1 and CDR2 are LNHDA and SQIVND. This clonotype appeared many times. What antigen it recognizes has not been identified. It has no much larger one-base neighbor in the sample; base qualities were not kept. Starting from approximately 0.4 ug RNA, TCR libraries were constructed with the Immunoverse kit using molecular barcoded adaptors that cover the alpha/delta and beta/gamma chains. TCR library preparation was performed with the same RNA that was used for transcriptome sequencing. Sequencing of the TCR libraries was done on an Illumina HiSeq 4000 with 2 x 150 cycles. Concerning the study's data processing: MiXCR aligned TCR reads to human V, D, J and C references and assembled the aligned reads into CDR3 clonotypes, with quality filtering and error correction included. The tcR package in R was used for analysis of clonotype counts and gene usage diversity. For inspection of raw mapping reads, RNA-seq reads were mapped by STAR aligner version 2.5.3a onto GRCh37 of the human genome. To test how sequencing depth affects detected clonotypes, IR-seq fastq files were randomly downsampled with Seqtk 1.3. TCRdb ran its own pipeline on the public reads, namely fastp trimming at Q25 and MiXCR clone calling, and kept in-frame beta chains. Rows with a matching CDR3 protein are joined into one entry that keeps the most common DNA and genes. The V and J calls were determined by TCRdb, not by the authors. Counted in this sample were roughly 130,000 distinct CDR3 sequences; roughly 13% of them appeared once. Approximately 11% of the sample is held by the ten biggest clonotypes.

Bone marrow was sampled from every patient at the time of active disease. Bone marrow mononuclear cells were isolated by Ficoll-Hypaque density gradient centrifugation. Myeloma plasma cells were removed and CD138-negative cells were obtained by negative selection following labeling with CD138 magnetic microbeads on a MACS separator. The purity of the isolated cells was checked by flow cytometry with CD138 antibodies on an Attune NxT. TRIzol reagent was used to extract total RNA, which was then quantified with a NanoDrop spectrophotometer. For each patient, paired RNA-seq and IR-seq were run on the CD138-negative bone marrow sample from that patient.

In this chain, TRBV19 is recombined with TRBJ2-2; there is no confident call for the D gene. The TCR sequence derives from a donor at least 40 years old with multiple myeloma. Sequenced: a population of CD138-negative cells sorted from bone marrow. What this sample's cell subset or site label stands for: bone marrow mononuclear cells depleted of CD138+ plasma/myeloma cells by negative magnetic selection. The nucleotide sequence reads TGTGCCAGTAGTACGACGGTCCGCGGGGAGCTGTTTTTT. This sequence encodes CASSTTVRGELFF.